This T cell receptor (beta chain) is drawn from a study of control samples from healthy donors and cancer patients. The CDR3 has 16 residues. Germline V lookup: CDR1 SGHVS, CDR2 FQNEAQ. With 2 bases removed from V and 0 bases from J, the gap between germline ends came to 12 bases. Measured with immunoSEQ multiplex PCR; TCRdb has only the in-frame clones, and not every one. The sample yields hundreds of thousands of clones, 75% to 95% seen once. Sequenced: PBMCs. The V and J genes are TRBV7-8 and TRBJ2-3; D is unclear. The sequence was obtained from a middle-aged man with head and neck cancer. The CDR3 coding sequence is TGTGCCAGCAGCTTAATGGTCCCAGAAAGCACAGATACGCAGTATTTT. Protein sequence: CASSLMVPESTDTQYF.